These 17 T cell receptor beta chains came from one sample sequenced in a study of beta chain features in type 1 diabetes. Points from the study as a whole: In every one of the four CD4+ subsets, TCRB CDR3s were moderately but significantly shorter in Type 1 diabetes patients.

What these receptors recognize is not known. Expressed TCRB transcripts were sequenced because the isolated RNA had all been reverse transcribed beforehand. TCRdb's copy holds only in-frame clones and misses some; the assay was immunoSEQ multiplex PCR. The sample has tens of thousands of clones; 49% are singletons. The sample was stem cell memory CD4+ T cells from blood. Source of these receptors: a man between 25 and 39 years old with type 1 diabetes.

This sequence joins TRBV5-1 and TRBJ2-1; 13 nucleotides agree with TRBD2. The CDR3 consists of 15 residues. Germline CDR1 and CDR2: SGHRS and YFSETQ. The junction had 6 bases not matched to a gene; V was cut back by 4 bases and J by 8 bases. Written as DNA, the CDR3 is TGCGCCAGCAGCACCACTAGCGGGAGGGTGTATGAGCAGTTCTTC. It codes for CASSTTSGRVYEQFF.

In this sample, this clone turned up a few times. The chain is built from TRBV6-1 and TRBJ2-7, with 9 bases that match TRBD1. Trimming removed 4 bases from V and 7 bases from J; junction bases left unmatched: 5. The CDR3 contains 13 residues. Germline V lookup: CDR1 MNHNS, CDR2 SASEGT. DNA of the CDR3: TGTGCCAGCAGTGGAAACAGGGGGCGAGAGCAGTACTTC. This encodes CASSGNRGREQYF.

The chain recombines TRBV4-1 with TRBJ2-7, with 9 bases aligning to TRBD1. With 3 bases clipped from V and 6 bases from J, the junction kept 12 bases outside the gene matches. Germline values: CDR1 MGHRA, CDR2 YSYEKL. This CDR3 has 16 amino acids. The CDR3 loop is CASSQLTGTGISEQYF. CDR3 nucleotides: TGCGCCAGCAGCCAGTTAACCGGGACAGGGATCTCCGAGCAGTACTTC.

The genes are TRBV5-1 and TRBJ2-7, with 9 bases matching TRBD2. Germline V gives CDR1 SGHRS, CDR2 YFSETQ. The CDR3 spans 14 residues. The V and J ends lost 2 bases and 5 bases, in that order; junction bases with no gene match: 5. The DNA for the CDR3 is TGCGCCAGCAGCTTAGGACTAGCGATCGACGAGCAGTACTTC. Translated: CASSLGLAIDEQYF.

The rearrangement joins TRBV2 to TRBJ2-1; tentatively, D is TRBD1 (5 bases). CDR1 and CDR2 from the germline V gene are SNHLY and FYNNEI. The ends were cut back, 4 bases at V and 5 bases at J, with 12 bases in the middle. This CDR3 has 14 amino acids. Here the CDR3 DNA reads TGTGCCAGCAGTGGTAACAGGAACCACAATGAGCAGTTCTTC. Protein: CASSGNRNHNEQFF.

CDR3 protein: CASSTGRYNSPLHF. The CDR3 nucleotides read TGTGCCAGCAGTACAGGGCGCTATAATTCACCCCTCCACTTT. This chain connects TRBV28 to TRBJ1-6; D may be TRBD1 (6 bases). This CDR3 region has 14 residues. With 5 bases removed from V and 3 bases from J, the gap between germline ends came to 8 bases. Germline V gene data show CDR1 as MDHEN and CDR2 as SYDVKM.

This clone was detected only a few times. The chain uses TRBV18 and TRBJ2-7; 7 nucleotides align to TRBD2. The germline V gene has CDR1 KGHSH and CDR2 LQKENI. The CDR3 is 16 residues long. V lost 0 bases and J lost 6; bases outside the gene matches: 11. As DNA, the CDR3 is TGTGCCAGCTCACCACCGGCGACTAGCTTTCTTGGCGAGCAGTACTTC. This gives the protein CASSPPATSFLGEQYF. Combining the CDR3 with reference TRBV18 and TRBJ2-7 gives the whole variable domain NAGVMQNPRHLVRRRGQEARLRCSPMKGHSHVYWYRQLPEEGLKFMVYLQKENIIDESGMPKERFSAEFPKEGPSILRIQQVVRGDSAAYFCASSPPATSFLGEQYFGPGTRLTVT.

The rearrangement uses TRBV18 and TRBJ1-2; D gene uncertain. Trimming left V 2 bases short and J 6 bases short, with 13 bases between. The length of the CDR3 is 14 residues. In germline, CDR1 is KGHSH, CDR2 LQKENI. CDR3 sequence: CASSPFNPGHGYTF. DNA of the CDR3: TGTGCCAGCTCACCATTTAACCCAGGCCATGGCTACACCTTC.

This clone occurred a few times. This chain links TRBV29-1 with TRBJ1-2; TRBD1 agrees at 7 bases. The CDR3 spans 13 residues. Germline V gives CDR1 SQVTM, CDR2 ANQGSEA. Losses at the gene ends were 6 bases for V and 1 base for J; bases not matched to a gene: 5. In DNA form, the CDR3 reads TGCAGCGTAGGGACAGAACTTAACTATGGCTACACCTTC. Translation: CSVGTELNYGYTF.

This sequence joins TRBV14 and TRBJ2-2; 8 nucleotides line up with TRBD1. The CDR3 sequence is 16 residues long. V lost 4 bases to trimming and J lost 2 bases; unmatched junction nucleotides: 6. Germline loops: CDR1 SGHDN, CDR2 FVKESK. CDR3 amino acids: CASSLGQGLNTGELFF. In DNA, the CDR3 is TGTGCCAGCAGCCTAGGACAGGGCCTTAACACCGGGGAGCTGTTTTTT.

V and J are TRBV11-3 and TRBJ1-2; D unclear. Trimming cost V 2 bases and J 7 bases, with 17 bases left between them. Germline CDR1 is SGHNT and CDR2 is YENEEA. The CDR3 length is 15 residues. CDR3 nucleotide sequence: TGTGCCAGCAGCTTACGCGGGCTCGGCAGCCCTGGCTACACCTTC. It codes for CASSLRGLGSPGYTF.

The gene calls are TRBV6-5 and TRBJ2-1; 10 nucleotides agree with TRBD2. V was pared by 6 bases and J by 4 bases, with 6 bases of the junction left unmatched. The CDR3 covers 15 residues. Germline V lookup: CDR1 MNHEY, CDR2 SVGAGI. The CDR3 bases are TGTGCCAGCAGACCCGGGACTAGCGAATACAATGAGCAGTTCTTC. It encodes CASRPGTSEYNEQFF.

The CDR3 nucleotides read TGTGCCTGGTCGGAGAGGGACAGGGGGTCGTACGAGCAGTACTTC. It codes for CAWSERDRGSYEQYF. This chain joins TRBV30 and TRBJ2-7; 11 bases are shared with TRBD1. From germline, CDR1 is GTSNPN and CDR2 SVGIG (reference sequence). J was trimmed by 4 bases and V by 5 bases; bases with no gene match: 10. The CDR3 length is 15 residues.

The chain has TRBV11-3 and TRBJ1-2; possible D gene TRBD1, 6 bases. Per germline, CDR1 SGHNT and CDR2 YENEEA. This CDR3 is built from 14 residues. Trimming shortened V by 5 bases and J by 0 bases, and 10 bases separated the two germline ends. The CDR3 region is CASSADRTNYGYTF. The CDR3 region has the DNA TGTGCCAGCAGCGCTGACAGGACTAACTATGGCTACACCTTC.

The chain uses TRBV19 and TRBJ2-2; TRBD2 matches at 10 bases. Losses at the gene ends were 1 base for V and 4 bases for J; bases not matched to a gene: 9. The CDR3 covers 18 residues. The V gene's germline CDR1 is LNHDA and CDR2 SQIVND (reference sequence). In DNA form, the CDR3 reads TGTGCCAGTAGTATAGCGCCCCTAATAGCGGGAGGCACCGGGGAGCTGTTTTTT. It translates to CASSIAPLIAGGTGELFF.

This clone was picked up a small number of times. The V call is TRBV15, the J call TRBJ2-2, with 7 bases lining up with TRBD2. The CDR3 sequence is 15 residues long. V shed 5 bases and J 2 bases; nucleotides not matched to a gene: 5. Germline V lookup: CDR1 LNHNV, CDR2 YYDKDF (reference sequence). The CDR3 region has the DNA TGTGCCACCAGCGGCCGGGACTACAACACCGGGGAGCTGTTTTTT. Encoded protein: CATSGRDYNTGELFF.

The V call is TRBV5-1, the J call TRBJ1-4, with a tentative D call TRBD1 (6 bases). V lost 4 bases and J 5 bases, leaving 12 bases between the germline ends. This CDR3 comprises 14 residues. Germline loops: CDR1 SGHRS, CDR2 YFSETQ. CDR3 in amino acids: CASSQTGLNEKLFF. Here the CDR3 DNA reads TGCGCCAGCAGCCAGACAGGCTTGAATGAAAAACTGTTTTTT.